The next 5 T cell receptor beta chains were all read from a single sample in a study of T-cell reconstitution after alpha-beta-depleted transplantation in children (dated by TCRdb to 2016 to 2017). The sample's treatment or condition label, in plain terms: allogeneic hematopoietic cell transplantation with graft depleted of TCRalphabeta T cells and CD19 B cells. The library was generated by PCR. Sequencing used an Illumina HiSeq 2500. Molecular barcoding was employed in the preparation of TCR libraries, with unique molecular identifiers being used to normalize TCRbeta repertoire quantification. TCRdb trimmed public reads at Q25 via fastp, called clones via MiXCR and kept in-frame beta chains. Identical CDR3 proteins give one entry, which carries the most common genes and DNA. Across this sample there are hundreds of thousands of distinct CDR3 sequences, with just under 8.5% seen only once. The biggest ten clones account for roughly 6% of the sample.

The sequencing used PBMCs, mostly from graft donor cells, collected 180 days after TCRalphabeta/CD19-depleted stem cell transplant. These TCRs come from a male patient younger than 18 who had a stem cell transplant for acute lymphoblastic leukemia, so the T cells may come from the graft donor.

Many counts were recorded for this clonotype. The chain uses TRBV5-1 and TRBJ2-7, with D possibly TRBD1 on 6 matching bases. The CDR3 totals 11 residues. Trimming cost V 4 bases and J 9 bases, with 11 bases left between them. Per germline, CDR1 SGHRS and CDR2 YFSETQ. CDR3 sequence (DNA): TGCGCCAGCAGCCTGGGGGCCGTGCAGTACTTC. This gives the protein CASSLGAVQYF.

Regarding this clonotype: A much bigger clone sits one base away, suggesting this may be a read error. DNA for the CDR3: TGTGCCAACAGCAACTATCCACAGGGTGGGGAAAAACTGTTTTTT. It encodes CANSNYPQGGEKLFF. V and J are TRBV11-1 and TRBJ1-4; TRBD1 might be the D (6 bases). This CDR3 comprises 15 residues. Germline V lookup: CDR1 SGHAT, CDR2 FQDESV (reference sequence).

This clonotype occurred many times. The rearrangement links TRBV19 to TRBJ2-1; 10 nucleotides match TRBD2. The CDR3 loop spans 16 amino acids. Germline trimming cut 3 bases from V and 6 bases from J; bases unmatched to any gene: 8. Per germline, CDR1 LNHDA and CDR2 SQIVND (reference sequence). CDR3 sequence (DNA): TGTGCCAGTAGTATCCCAGCGGGGGGGCTTTTCAATGAGCAGTTCTTC. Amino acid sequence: CASSIPAGGLFNEQFF.

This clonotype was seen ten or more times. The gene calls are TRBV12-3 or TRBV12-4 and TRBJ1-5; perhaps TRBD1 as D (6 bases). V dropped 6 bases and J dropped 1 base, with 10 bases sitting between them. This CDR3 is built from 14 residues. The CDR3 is CASRKDSSNQPQHF. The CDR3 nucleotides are TGTGCCAGCAGGAAGGACAGCAGCAATCAGCCCCAGCATTTT.

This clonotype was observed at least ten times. The CDR3 coding sequence is TGTGCCAGCAGTATTACAGGCTCTGGAAACACCATATATTTT. Protein sequence: CASSITGSGNTIYF. The rearrangement joins TRBV12-3 or TRBV12-4 to TRBJ1-3; possibly TRBD1 for D (5 bases). The CDR3 runs 14 residues. V dropped 5 bases and J dropped 0 bases, with 8 bases sitting between them.